The 18 T cell receptor beta chains listed next were all sequenced from one sample in a study of OX40 agonist ivuxolimab in advanced cancers. Clones were read by immunoSEQ multiplex PCR, and TCRdb kept only the in-frame ones, dropping some. The top ten hold about 0.93% of the sample, which has over 100,000 clones, 85% to 95% seen once. Sequences were derived from CD4+ or CD8+ T cells sorted from blood, sampled in a trial of the OX40 agonist ivuxolimab. These receptors originate from an adult with an advanced solid tumor such as melanoma, head and neck, liver or kidney cancer.

The chain combines TRBV7-6 with TRBJ1-2, with D unresolved. This CDR3 has 12 amino acids. Germline loops: CDR1 SGHVS, CDR2 FNYEAQ. V dropped 3 bases and J dropped 7 bases, with 9 bases sitting between them. The CDR3 protein is CASSLTGFGYTF. The CDR3, as DNA: TGTGCCAGCAGCTTGACGGGGTTTGGCTACACCTTC. Based on the CDR3 plus reference TRBV7-6 and TRBJ1-2, the full variable domain is GAGVSQSPRYKVTKRGQDVALRCDPISGHVSLYWYRQALGQGPEFLTYFNYEAQQDKSGLPNDRFSAERPEGSISTLTIQRTEQRDSAMYRCASSLTGFGYTFGSGTRLTVV.

The genes are TRBV11-3 and TRBJ1-1; 9 positions match TRBD1. The ends lost 5 bases at V and 3 bases at J; junction bases unmatched: 13. The germline V gene has CDR1 SGHNT and CDR2 YENEEA. The CDR3 has 17 amino acids. The CDR3 protein is CASSPRDRAEEDTEAFF. The CDR3 coding sequence is TGTGCCAGCAGCCCGAGGGACAGGGCAGAGGAGGACACTGAAGCTTTCTTT.

The chain carries TRBV28 and TRBJ2-5; either TRBD1 or TRBD2 may supply D (5 bases each). The CDR3 length is 14 residues. Looked up from germline, CDR1 is MDHEN and CDR2 is SYDVKM. Trimming took off 3 bases at V and 2 bases at J, with 10 bases between the two ends. The CDR3 DNA is TGTGCCAGCAGTTTTATCGGGGCACAAGAGACCCAGTACTTC. This sequence encodes CASSFIGAQETQYF.

The V and J genes are TRBV7-2 and TRBJ2-5; TRBD1 agrees at 9 bases. The CDR3 is 17 amino acids. V dropped 1 base and J dropped 3; count of bases not matched to a gene: 9. Germline V gene sequence: CDR1 SGHTA, CDR2 FQGNSA. The CDR3 sequence: CASSLVGSGTGKETQYF. DNA for the CDR3: TGTGCCAGCAGCTTAGTAGGTTCGGGGACAGGGAAAGAGACCCAGTACTTC.

This clone was observed a single time. The genes are TRBV5-4 and TRBJ1-2; tentative D call: TRBD1 (5 bases). The V end lost 2 bases, the J end lost 8 bases, and 7 bases lay between the germline ends. The CDR3 length is 11 residues. The germline V gene has CDR1 SGHNT and CDR2 YYREEE (reference sequence). Written as DNA, the CDR3 is TGTGCCAGCAGCTTTAGGGGAGGCTACACCTTC. Translating gives CASSFRGGYTF.

The rearrangement joins TRBV9 to TRBJ1-2, with D unclear. Trimming removed 7 bases at V and 3 bases at J, with 16 bases between. Germline CDR1 reads SGDLS; CDR2 reads YYNGEE. The CDR3 length is 14 residues. The CDR3 nucleotides read TGTGCCAGCTTCAGTGCTGTGAGGGACTATGGCTACACCTTC. Protein sequence: CASFSAVRDYGYTF.

The genes are TRBV5-1 and TRBJ1-5; 7 bases fit TRBD1. Looked up from germline, CDR1 is SGHRS and CDR2 is YFSETQ. V gave up 0 bases and J gave up 2 bases; unmatched junction bases: 2. The CDR3 spans 15 residues. CDR3 nucleotide sequence: TGCGCCAGCAGCTTGGAGGGGGCGGGCAATCAGCCCCAGCATTTT. This sequence encodes CASSLEGAGNQPQHF.

The genes are TRBV5-5 and TRBJ1-1; D unclear. V lost 0 bases and J 4 bases, leaving 4 bases between the germline ends. CDR3 length equals 12 residues. Germline CDR1 and CDR2: SGHKS and YYEKEE (reference sequence). CDR3 nucleotide sequence: TGTGCCAGCAGCTTGGGTCCCACTGAAGCTTTCTTT. Encoded protein: CASSLGPTEAFF.

V and J are TRBV7-2 and TRBJ1-1; 7 bases are a match to TRBD1. Trimming removed 1 base from V and 0 bases from J; junction bases left unmatched: 5. The germline V gene has CDR1 SGHTA and CDR2 FQGNSA. There are 16 residues in the CDR3. CDR3 in DNA: TGTGCCAGCAGCTTAGTAGGGACAGAAATGAACACTGAAGCTTTCTTT. Its protein product is CASSLVGTEMNTEAFF.

The chain joins TRBV9 to TRBJ2-2; D call uncertain. The V end lost 0 bases, the J end lost 4 bases, and 7 bases lay between the germline ends. The germline gives CDR1 SGDLS, CDR2 YYNGEE. CDR3 size: 14 residues. CDR3 in DNA: TGTGCCAGCAGCGTAGGGGTGTTCACCGGGGAGCTGTTTTTT. Its protein product is CASSVGVFTGELFF.

This clone occurred once. V is TRBV29-1 and J is TRBJ2-5; D possibly matches TRBD1 or TRBD2 (6 bases each). The CDR3 is made up of 14 amino acids. Germline V gene lookup returns CDR1 SQVTM and CDR2 ANQGSEA. The V gene lost 5 bases and the J gene lost 1 base, with 14 bases spanning the gap. The CDR3 loop is CSVRGTLGQETQYF. DNA of the CDR3: TGCAGCGTTAGGGGGACTTTGGGCCAAGAGACCCAGTACTTC.

The chain is built from TRBV5-4 and TRBJ2-3, with 7 bases identical to TRBD2. CDR1 SGHNT and CDR2 YYREEE come from the germline V gene (reference sequence). The CDR3 is 14 amino acids. V lost 4 bases, J lost 1 base, and 3 bases stayed unmatched. The CDR3 spells CASSRAGGTDTQYF. CDR3 nucleotide sequence: TGTGCCAGCAGCCGCGCGGGGGGCACAGATACGCAGTATTTT.

This sequence joins TRBV6-5 and TRBJ1-2; D is possibly TRBD1 (6 bases). CDR1 and CDR2 (germline): MNHEY, SVGAGI. The V end was cut by 7 bases, the J end by 5 bases, with 14 bases between. CDR3 length: 13 residues. CDR3 sequence reads: CASTRDKSYGYTF. The CDR3 DNA is TGTGCCAGCACAAGGGACAAGAGTTATGGCTACACCTTC.

This clone appeared once. The CDR3 region is CASTTGGFPAPEQFF. In DNA form, the CDR3 reads TGTGCCAGCACTACGGGAGGCTTCCCCGCCCCCGAGCAGTTCTTC. The rearrangement joins TRBV5-6 to TRBJ2-1; 7 bases agree with TRBD2. The CDR3 length is 15 residues. Germline V gives CDR1 SGHDT, CDR2 YYEEEE. V lost 6 bases and J lost 10; bases outside the gene matches: 16.

The sample holds one count of this clone. The V call is TRBV4-3, the J call TRBJ1-1; 7 bases map to TRBD1. With V trimmed by 0 bases and J by 1 base, 5 bases remained unmatched. This CDR3 is built from 16 residues. Germline V CDR1 and CDR2: LGHNA, YSLEER. CDR3 protein: CASSQDLGTANTEAFF. The CDR3 nucleotides are TGCGCCAGCAGCCAAGATCTAGGGACAGCGAACACTGAAGCTTTCTTT.

This clone was seen only once. V gene TRBV29-1 combines with J gene TRBJ2-3; TRBD2 agrees at 12 bases. Germline trimming cut 6 bases from V and 5 bases from J; bases unmatched to any gene: 9. CDR1 and CDR2 (germline): SQVTM, ANQGSEA. The CDR3 totals 15 residues. For the CDR3, the DNA is TGCAGCGTAGGAGGGACTAGCGGGCCGGGAGATACGCAGTATTTT. Protein: CSVGGTSGPGDTQYF.

The chain is built from TRBV5-1 and TRBJ1-2; 9 nucleotides align to TRBD1. With 4 bases clipped from V and 7 bases from J, the junction kept 11 bases outside the gene matches. Germline CDR1 reads SGHRS; CDR2 reads YFSETQ. The CDR3 has 15 residues. The DNA for the CDR3 is TGCGCCAGCAGCCCGGACCCCGGGACAGGGAGTGGCTACACCTTC. The encoded protein is CASSPDPGTGSGYTF.

J is TRBJ1-3 and V is TRBV7-2; 7 nucleotides line up with TRBD1. The J segment lost 3 bases and the V segment lost 5 bases, leaving 7 bases of the junction unmatched. Germline V gene sequence: CDR1 SGHTA, CDR2 FQGNSA. The CDR3 length is 15 residues. This CDR3 is CASSPQGGGGNTIYF. CDR3 sequence (DNA): TGTGCCAGCAGCCCCCAGGGGGGCGGTGGAAACACCATATATTTT.